This T cell receptor (beta chain) originates from a study of cytomegalovirus exposure and HLA in healthy donors. V was pared by 2 bases and J by 11 bases, with 9 bases of the junction left unmatched. This CDR3 region has 14 residues. The germline gives CDR1 MDHEN, CDR2 SYDVKM. The primer mix had 60 Vbeta and 13 Jbeta primers. In the original analysis: It was a later analysis that counted approximately 81 million unique TCR beta chains, of which some 12 million were shared. The repertoire was sequenced with immunoSEQ multiplex PCR; TCRdb's copy has only in-frame clones and lacks some. That table gives V, J and clone size, and the DNA gave D and trimming. The table records more than 95,000 clones, 12% to 15% of them present only once.

The sequence derives from a female donor in good health and CMV-seronegative. The J gene is TRBJ2-4, the V gene TRBV28; 7 positions match TRBD1. Sequenced sample: PBMCs. The CDR3 protein is CASSLKSKGAFQYF. The CDR3 DNA is TGTGCCAGCAGTTTAAAGTCTAAGGGGGCCTTTCAGTACTTC.